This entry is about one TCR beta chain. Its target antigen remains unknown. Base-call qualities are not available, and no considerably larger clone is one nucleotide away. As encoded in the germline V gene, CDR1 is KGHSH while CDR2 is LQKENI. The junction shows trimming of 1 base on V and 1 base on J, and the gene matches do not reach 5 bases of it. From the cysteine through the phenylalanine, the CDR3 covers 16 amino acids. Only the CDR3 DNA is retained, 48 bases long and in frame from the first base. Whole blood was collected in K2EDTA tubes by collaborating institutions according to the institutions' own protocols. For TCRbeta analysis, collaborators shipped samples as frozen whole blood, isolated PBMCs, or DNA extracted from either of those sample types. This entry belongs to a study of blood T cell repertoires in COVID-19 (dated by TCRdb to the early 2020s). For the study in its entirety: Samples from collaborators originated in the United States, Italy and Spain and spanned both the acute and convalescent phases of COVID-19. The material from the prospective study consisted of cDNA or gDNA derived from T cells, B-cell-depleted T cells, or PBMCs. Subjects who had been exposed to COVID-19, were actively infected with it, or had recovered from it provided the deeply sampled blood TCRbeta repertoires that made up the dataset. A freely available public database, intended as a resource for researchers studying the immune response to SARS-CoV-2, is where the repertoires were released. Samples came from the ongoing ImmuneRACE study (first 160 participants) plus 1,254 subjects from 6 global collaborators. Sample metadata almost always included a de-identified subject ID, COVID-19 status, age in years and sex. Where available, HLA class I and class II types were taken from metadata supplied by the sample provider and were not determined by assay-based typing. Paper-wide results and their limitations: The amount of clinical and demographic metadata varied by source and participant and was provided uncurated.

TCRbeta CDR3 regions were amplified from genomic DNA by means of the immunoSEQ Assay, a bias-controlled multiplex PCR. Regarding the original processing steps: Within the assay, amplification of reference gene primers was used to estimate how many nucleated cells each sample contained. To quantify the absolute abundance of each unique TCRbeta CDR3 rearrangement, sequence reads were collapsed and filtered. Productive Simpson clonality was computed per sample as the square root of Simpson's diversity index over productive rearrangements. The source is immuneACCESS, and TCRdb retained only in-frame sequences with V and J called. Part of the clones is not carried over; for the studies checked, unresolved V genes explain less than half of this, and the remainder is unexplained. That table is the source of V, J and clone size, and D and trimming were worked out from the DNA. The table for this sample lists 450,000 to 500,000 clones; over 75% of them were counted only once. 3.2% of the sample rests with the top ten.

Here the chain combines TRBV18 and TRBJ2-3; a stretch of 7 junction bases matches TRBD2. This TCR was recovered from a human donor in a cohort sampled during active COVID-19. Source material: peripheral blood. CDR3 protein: CASSPQVAGGTDTQYF. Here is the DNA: TGTGCCAGCTCACCACAAGTGGCGGGAGGCACAGATACGCAGTATTTT.